This paragraph reports one T cell receptor beta chain. Germline CDR1 SGHNT, CDR2 YYREEE (reference sequence). V lost 4 bases to trimming and J lost 7 bases, with 15 bases between them. CDR3 size: 15 residues. This record comes from a study of shared clonotypes between healthy human individuals. Investigators spread the genomic DNA of each subset evenly over several immunoSEQ plates. Using immunoSEQ multiplex PCR, the repertoire was profiled, and TCRdb retains in-frame clones only, with some absent. The profile shows fewer than 200,000 clones, 85% to 95% of them singletons. The clonotype was recovered from a woman aged 25-40 years in good health. The chain recombines TRBV5-4 with TRBJ1-6; D is perhaps TRBD1 (5 bases). Sequenced: naive CD4+ T cells sorted from blood. The subset: CD45RA+ positively selected. As DNA, the CDR3 is TGTGCCAGCAGCCTATCGGGACGGAGAAATTCACCCCTCCACTTT. This translates into CASSLSGRRNSPLHF.